The 30 T cell receptor beta chains given below trace back to one sample, sequenced in a study of T cell responses to AZD1222 COVID-19 vaccine. Assay: immunoSEQ multiplex PCR; the TCRdb copy retains only in-frame clones and omits some. The sample records around 170,000 clones, 80% to 90% being singletons. This material consisted of peripheral blood, taken 28 days after the second AZD1222 dose. Source of these receptors: an adult who received the AZD1222 COVID-19 vaccine.

This sequence joins TRBV4-3 and TRBJ1-4; D unresolved. This CDR3 is 16 amino acids long. Germline lookup yields CDR1 LGHNA and CDR2 YSLEER. The germline V and J ends were trimmed by 0 bases and 8 bases, with 16 bases remaining between them. The CDR3 here is CASSQDGSGLREKLFF. CDR3 DNA: TGCGCCAGCAGCCAAGATGGATCGGGGTTACGAGAAAAACTGTTTTTT.

The chain couples TRBV5-4 to TRBJ2-1; TRBD2 agrees at 12 bases. Germline lookup yields CDR1 SGHNT and CDR2 YYREEE (reference sequence). CDR3 length: 15 amino acids. J lost 6 bases, V lost 6 bases, and 7 bases had no gene match. CDR3 coding DNA: TGTGCCAGCACCGGGCAGGGACTAGCGGGCAATGAGCAGTTCTTC. It yields the protein CASTGQGLAGNEQFF.

As to this clone: A read error is likely here: a far larger clone is one base away. This sequence joins TRBV12-3 or TRBV12-4 and TRBJ1-2, with D maybe TRBD1 (5 bases). Trimming shortened V by 3 bases and J by 6 bases, and 8 bases separated the two germline ends. The CDR3 consists of 12 residues. CDR3 coding DNA: TGTGCCAGCAGTTTGGAGGGGAATGGCTACACCTTC. It encodes CASSLEGNGYTF.

The chain links TRBV7-8 to TRBJ1-5; no clear D. Germline lookup yields CDR1 SGHVS and CDR2 FQNEAQ. This CDR3 contains 13 residues. V was cut by 1 base and J by 7 bases, with 8 bases left in between. The CDR3 DNA reads TGTGCCAGCAGCTTAGGTGCTCTGCAGCCCCAGCATTTT. Translated, it gives CASSLGALQPQHF.

The rearrangement uses TRBV5-6 and TRBJ2-1; perhaps TRBD1 as D (6 bases). V was clipped by 7 bases and J by 4 bases, with 15 bases between them. The germline V gene encodes CDR1 SGHDT and CDR2 YYEEEE. The CDR3 totals 14 residues. Here the CDR3 reads CASAPGARYNEQFF. The CDR3 coding sequence is TGTGCCAGCGCCCCAGGGGCTCGATACAATGAGCAGTTCTTC.

The chain combines TRBV7-2 with TRBJ1-2, with no clear D. Germline V gene lookup returns CDR1 SGHTA and CDR2 FQGNSA. Deletions cut 1 base from V and 6 bases from J, with 18 bases between. The CDR3 has 16 amino acids. The CDR3 DNA reads as TGTGCCAGCAGCTTAGGCCCCTCAGGACTAACTCATGGCTACACCTTC. Its protein is CASSLGPSGLTHGYTF.

V is TRBV27 and J is TRBJ2-7; 9 nucleotides match TRBD1. J gave up 1 base and V 3 bases, and 13 bases lay outside the gene matches. The germline gives CDR1 MNHEY, CDR2 SMNVEV (reference sequence). The CDR3 loop spans 18 amino acids. Here the CDR3 reads CASSFLKTPGQGSYEQYF. In nucleotides, the CDR3 is TGTGCCAGCAGTTTTCTAAAGACCCCGGGACAGGGTTCCTACGAGCAGTACTTC.

The chain couples TRBV19 to TRBJ1-6; D perhaps matches TRBD1 (5 bases). Germline-derived CDR1 and CDR2 are LNHDA and SQIVND (reference sequence). The CDR3 has 15 residues. V was trimmed by 3 bases and J by 10 bases, leaving 16 bases between them. CDR3 nucleotide sequence: TGTGCCAGTAGTATGGGTCAGACAGCGAGCTCACCCCTCCACTTT. It codes for CASSMGQTASSPLHF.

This clone was seen just once. The V gene is TRBV18, the J gene TRBJ2-2; the D gene is possibly TRBD1 (5 bases). The CDR3 is 15 amino acids. Germline V gene data show CDR1 as KGHSH and CDR2 as LQKENI. Trimming cost V 3 bases and J 1 base, with 9 bases left between them. CDR3: CASSPGQGNTGELFF. CDR3 sequence (DNA): TGTGCCAGCTCACCGGGGCAGGGGAACACCGGGGAGCTGTTTTTT.

The V and J genes are TRBV25-1 and TRBJ1-2; D possibly corresponds to TRBD1 (6 bases). The V gene lost 8 bases and the J gene lost 4 bases, with 17 bases spanning the gap. The germline gives CDR1 MGHDK, CDR2 SYGVNS. The CDR3 loop spans 14 amino acids. CDR3 nucleotide sequence: TGTGCCAGCTGGAGGGGGGATGTACCCTATGGCTACACCTTC. It encodes CASWRGDVPYGYTF.

The genes are TRBV7-2 and TRBJ2-1; 8 positions agree with TRBD1. The CDR3 covers 16 residues. The V segment lost 0 bases and the J segment 4 bases; nucleotides outside the gene matches: 5. The germline V gene encodes CDR1 SGHTA and CDR2 FQGNSA. CDR3 region: CASSLAGQGAYNEQFF. CDR3 nucleotide sequence: TGTGCCAGCAGCTTAGCCGGACAGGGAGCTTACAATGAGCAGTTCTTC.

The chain links TRBV18 to TRBJ1-2; D is unresolved. The germline V gene has CDR1 KGHSH and CDR2 LQKENI. The CDR3 is made up of 15 amino acids. Trimming removed 2 bases at V and 4 bases at J, with 14 bases between. In nucleotides, the CDR3 is TGTGCCAGCTCACCAACGGCGCCTTCTATCTATGGCTACACCTTC. Its translation: CASSPTAPSIYGYTF.

The chain combines TRBV18 with TRBJ1-2; D remains ambiguous. With 3 bases removed from V and 3 bases from J, the gap between germline ends came to 17 bases. Germline V gene lookup returns CDR1 KGHSH and CDR2 LQKENI. There are 16 residues in the CDR3. The CDR3 nucleotides read TGTGCCAGCTCACCCTCCCTTGGGGTTGGGGACTATGGCTACACCTTC. This gives the protein CASSPSLGVGDYGYTF. The complete variable domain, with remaining parts taken from reference TRBV18 and TRBJ1-2, reads NAGVMQNPRHLVRRRGQEARLRCSPMKGHSHVYWYRQLPEEGLKFMVYLQKENIIDESGMPKERFSAEFPKEGPSILRIQQVVRGDSAAYFCASSPSLGVGDYGYTFGSGTRLTVV.

The rearrangement links TRBV5-1 to TRBJ2-7; TRBD1 aligns across 9 bases. The CDR3 extends over 14 amino acids. Germline-derived CDR1 and CDR2 are SGHRS and YFSETQ. The junction had 8 bases not matched to a gene; V was cut back by 5 bases and J by 5 bases. The chain's CDR3 is CASREIGTGHEQYF. The DNA of the CDR3 is TGCGCCAGCAGGGAAATCGGGACAGGGCACGAGCAGTACTTC.

The gene calls are TRBV5-4 and TRBJ1-6; 9 bases are a match to TRBD1. This CDR3 is built from 15 residues. With 4 bases clipped from V and 7 bases from J, the junction kept 6 bases outside the gene matches. The germline CDR1 and CDR2 sequences are SGHNT and YYREEE (reference sequence). CDR3 sequence (DNA): TGTGCCAGCAGCGCCCGGACAGGGGAGAATTCACCCCTCCACTTT. Residues: CASSARTGENSPLHF.

The chain couples TRBV4-3 to TRBJ2-7; D is unresolved. This CDR3 has 15 residues. The V end was cut by 0 bases, the J end by 0 bases, with 9 bases between. Per the germline V gene, CDR1 is LGHNA and CDR2 is YSLEER. The CDR3, as DNA: TGCGCCAGCAGCCAAGACCCCCGTGGCTCCTACGAGCAGTACTTC. Protein product: CASSQDPRGSYEQYF.

V and J are TRBV5-1 and TRBJ1-6; weak D call: TRBD1 (6 bases). The CDR3 sequence is 15 residues long. Trimming removed 0 bases at V and 6 bases at J, with 10 bases between. The V gene's germline CDR1 is SGHRS and CDR2 YFSETQ. The CDR3 sequence: CASSLVSGANSPLHF. For the CDR3, the DNA is TGCGCCAGCAGCTTGGTTTCAGGGGCTAATTCACCCCTCCACTTT.

This clone was seen once. The V and J genes are TRBV6-6 and TRBJ1-4, with D possibly being TRBD1 (5 bases). CDR3 size: 19 residues. CDR1 and CDR2 (germline): MNHNY, SVGAGI (reference sequence). The V end was cut by 6 bases, the J end by 5 bases, with 28 bases between. DNA for the CDR3: TGTGCCAGCAGCCGAGAACCGGGACGGTCAATCTCGGGGAATGAAAAACTGTTTTTT. It encodes CASSREPGRSISGNEKLFF.

The chain links TRBV23-1 to TRBJ1-1; D is uncertain. TRBV23-1 is sorted into the ORF group, with uncertain function. Between the trimmed V and J ends, which lost 4 bases and 3 bases, there was a span of 3 bases. The CDR3 covers 11 residues. In nucleotides, the CDR3 is TGCGCCAGCAGTCCGGACACTGAAGCTTTCTTT. This codes for CASSPDTEAFF.

This clone was counted once. This chain joins TRBV12-5 and TRBJ1-2; TRBD1 might be the D (5 bases). The CDR3 length is 15 residues. CDR1 is LGHNT, CDR2 FRNRAP, per germline. V lost 0 bases and J lost 2, with 10 bases in between. CDR3 sequence: CASGLVRGVNYGYTF. The CDR3 DNA is TGTGCTAGTGGTTTGGTGAGAGGGGTGAACTATGGCTACACCTTC.

The gene calls are TRBV5-1 and TRBJ2-5; no definite D call. The CDR3 length is 14 residues. Between the trimmed V and J ends, which lost 5 bases and 3 bases, there was a span of 14 bases. Germline CDR1 reads SGHRS; CDR2 reads YFSETQ. The CDR3 is CASRTEAPKETQYF. CDR3 in DNA: TGCGCCAGCAGAACAGAAGCCCCCAAAGAGACCCAGTACTTC.

V and J are TRBV3-1 (or the pseudogene TRBV3-2) and TRBJ2-7, with 9 positions matching TRBD2. The CDR3 spans 12 residues. Germline values: CDR1 LGHDT, CDR2 YNNKEL (reference sequence). The V gene end was trimmed by 2 bases and the J gene end by 9 bases; junction bases not matched to a gene: 2. The CDR3 spells CASSQSGGLQYF. The DNA of the CDR3 is TGTGCCAGCAGCCAAAGCGGGGGGCTGCAGTACTTC.

The chain uses TRBV4-1 and TRBJ2-2, with 7 bases identical to TRBD1. This CDR3 has 18 residues. Germline V gene data show CDR1 as MGHRA and CDR2 as YSYEKL. After removal of 4 bases from V and 0 bases from J, the junction contained 11 bases not matched to a gene. CDR3 in amino acids: CASSLAYRGKSNTGELFF. The CDR3, as DNA: TGCGCCAGCAGCCTGGCTTACAGGGGCAAATCGAACACCGGGGAGCTGTTTTTT.

This chain links TRBV5-6 with TRBJ1-6; D not certain. With 2 bases removed from V and 0 bases from J, the gap between germline ends came to 9 bases. Germline CDR1 reads SGHDT; CDR2 reads YYEEEE. The CDR3 runs to 16 residues. CDR3 amino acids: CASSFLQNSYNSPLHF. DNA for the CDR3: TGTGCCAGCAGCTTTCTACAGAACTCCTATAATTCACCCCTCCACTTT.

V usage is TRBV14 and J usage is TRBJ2-7, with D unclear. Trimming left V 5 bases short and J 4 bases short, with 9 bases between. The V gene's germline CDR1 is SGHDN and CDR2 FVKESK. This CDR3 is 12 amino acids long. The CDR3 reads CASSGHTYEQYF. The CDR3 DNA reads as TGTGCCAGCAGCGGCCACACTTACGAGCAGTACTTC.

CDR3 DNA: TGTGCCAGCTCACCAAACACACCGAATAGCAATCAGCCCCAGCATTTT. It encodes CASSPNTPNSNQPQHF. The chain recombines TRBV18 with TRBJ1-5, with D hard to call. Deletions cut 2 bases from V and 0 bases from J, with 11 bases between. The CDR3 has 16 residues. CDR1 is KGHSH, CDR2 LQKENI, per germline.

V and J are TRBV5-1 and TRBJ2-7; tentatively, D is TRBD1 (6 bases). The V end lost 5 bases, the J end lost 3 bases, and 9 bases lay between the germline ends. The CDR3 is 12 amino acids. The germline V gene has CDR1 SGHRS and CDR2 YFSETQ. As DNA, the CDR3 is TGCGCCAGCAGACTGGACAGCTACGAGCAGTACTTC. Its protein product is CASRLDSYEQYF.

As to this clone: The junction shows a germline mismatch at one end, possibly a read error. The J gene is TRBJ2-3, the V gene TRBV7-8, with 9 bases identical to TRBD2. The CDR3 consists of 12 residues. The V gene's germline CDR1 is SGHVS and CDR2 FQNEAQ. The CDR3 loop reads CASSVSGGRRNF. Here the CDR3 DNA reads TGTGCCAGCAGCGTTAGCGGGGGCCGGCGGAATTTT.

V usage is TRBV11-2 and J usage is TRBJ2-5; 7 bases match TRBD1. The CDR3 totals 13 residues. Unmatched junction bases numbered 5, after V lost 5 bases and J lost 5 bases. Germline V lookup: CDR1 SGHAT, CDR2 FQNNGV. The DNA for the CDR3 is TGTGCCAGCAGCCTACAGGGGTGGGAGACCCAGTACTTC. Its translation: CASSLQGWETQYF.

The chain recombines TRBV5-1 with TRBJ1-1; unclear D gene. CDR1 is SGHRS, CDR2 YFSETQ, per germline. The CDR3 covers 13 residues. The V end lost 4 bases, the J end lost 1 base, and 8 bases lay between the germline ends. CDR3 DNA: TGCGCCAGCAGCCCAGACTGGAACACTGAAGCTTTCTTT. This translates into CASSPDWNTEAFF.